This T cell receptor (beta chain) emerged from a study of T-cell reconstitution after alpha-beta-depleted transplantation in children. There are many counts of this clonotype. The V gene end was trimmed by 5 bases and the J gene end by 2 bases; junction bases not matched to a gene: 4. The germline V gene has CDR1 DFQATT and CDR2 SNEGSKA (reference sequence). The length of the CDR3 is 13 residues. A library of TCRbeta sequences, prepared with unique molecular identifiers, was generated. TCRdb independently ran MiXCR on the PCR reads; one entry per CDR3 protein. This table has around 600,000 distinct CDR3 sequences, around a sixth appearing once.

The material was PBMCs from the stem cell graft donor, obtained from the stem cell graft. This sequence originates from a human donor who donated a stem cell graft to a child with acute myeloid leukemia. The V gene is TRBV20-1, the J gene TRBJ2-7, with TRBD1 identical over 9 bases. This CDR3 is CSAEGQGTYEQYF. The CDR3 coding sequence is TGCAGTGCTGAGGGACAGGGTACCTACGAGCAGTACTTC.